This T cell receptor (beta chain) was identified during a study of T cell repertoires in cytomegalovirus infection. Study context: Peptides in the study included HLA-C-restricted and HLA-B-restricted CMV epitopes. CMV infection together with matching HLA type was indicated by public TCR beta signatures.

This clonotype was seen many times. Its antigen is undetermined. Losses at the gene ends were 4 bases for V and 3 bases for J; bases not matched to a gene: 9. Germline V gives CDR1 SGHTA, CDR2 FQGNSA. This CDR3 is built from 16 residues. Study results and limitations: Ex vivo responses were dominated by HLA-C-restricted CMV-specific TCR beta clonotypes. Cumulative public TCR beta family frequency identified CMV carriers with the relevant HLA.

TCRdb itself ran the reads through MiXCR, one entry per CDR3 protein. The repertoire holds fewer than 950,000 distinct CDR3 sequences, with approximately 30% as singletons. V gene TRBV7-2 combines with J gene TRBJ2-3, with 8 bases that match TRBD1. The sequenced sample was cultured CD8+ T cells from PBMCs, obtained from culture after CMV antigen stimulation. The clonotype originates from a human donor in good health (CMV status not recorded). Some clones in this sample may be carry-over from other donors' samples. CDR3 in DNA: TGTGCCAGCAGCTGGGGGACAGGAGCTCTTACAGATACGCAGTATTTT. As protein: CASSWGTGALTDTQYF.